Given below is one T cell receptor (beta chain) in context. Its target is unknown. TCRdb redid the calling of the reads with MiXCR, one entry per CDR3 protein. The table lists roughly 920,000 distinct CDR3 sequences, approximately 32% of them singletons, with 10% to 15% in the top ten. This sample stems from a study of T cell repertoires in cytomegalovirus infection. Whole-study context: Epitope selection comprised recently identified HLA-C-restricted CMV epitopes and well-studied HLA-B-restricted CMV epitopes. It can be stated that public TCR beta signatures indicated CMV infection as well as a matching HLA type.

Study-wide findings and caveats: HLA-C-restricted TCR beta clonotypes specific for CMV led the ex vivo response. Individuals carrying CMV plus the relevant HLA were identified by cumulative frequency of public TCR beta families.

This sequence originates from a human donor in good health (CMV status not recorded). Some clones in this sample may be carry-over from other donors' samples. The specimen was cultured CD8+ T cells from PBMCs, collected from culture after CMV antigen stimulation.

CDR3 protein: CATTGTSGYTDTQYF. CDR3 bases: TGTGCCACGACCGGGACTAGCGGGTACACAGATACGCAGTATTTT. The chain uses TRBV19 and TRBJ2-3; 12 positions agree with TRBD2. The CDR3 sequence is 15 residues long. J gave up 2 bases and V 10 bases, and 7 bases lay outside the gene matches. From germline, CDR1 is LNHDA and CDR2 SQIVND (reference sequence).